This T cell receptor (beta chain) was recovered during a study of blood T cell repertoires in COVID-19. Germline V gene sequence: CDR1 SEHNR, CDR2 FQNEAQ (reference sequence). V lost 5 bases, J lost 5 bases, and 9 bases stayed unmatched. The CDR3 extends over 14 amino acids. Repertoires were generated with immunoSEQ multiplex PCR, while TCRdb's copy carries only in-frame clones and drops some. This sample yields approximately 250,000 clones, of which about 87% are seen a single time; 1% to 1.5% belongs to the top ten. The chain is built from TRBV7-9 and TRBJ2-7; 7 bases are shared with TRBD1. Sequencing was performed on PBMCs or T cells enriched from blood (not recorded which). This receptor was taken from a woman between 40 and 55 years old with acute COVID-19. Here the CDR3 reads CASSQDRLSHEQYF. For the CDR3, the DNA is TGTGCCAGCAGCCAGGACAGGTTAAGCCACGAGCAGTACTTC.